The 29 T cell receptor beta chains reported below all come from one sample, sequenced in a study of shared T cell receptors in the human thymus (dated by TCRdb to the early 2020s). Library method: the immunoSEQ multiplex PCR assay. TCRdb stores this immuneACCESS table with in-frame sequences only. Part of the clones is absent; in the studies checked, under half of the shortfall reflects unresolved V genes, and no reason is known for the rest. In all, the sample holds hundreds of thousands of clones, and roughly 86% of those were seen once. The ten largest clones represent roughly 0.0087% of the sample. The same specimen was also included in a second study, on human thymus T cells.

Sequenced sample: thymocytes. Receptors originate from a boy under three years old with a congenital heart defect. Donor details come from another sample of the same person, matched by shared clones.

V usage is TRBV28 and J usage is TRBJ2-7; 9 bases match TRBD1. Trimming at V came to 4 bases and at J to 6 bases, leaving 13 bases not matched to a gene. There are 16 residues in the CDR3. The V gene's germline CDR1 is MDHEN and CDR2 SYDVKM. The CDR3 DNA follows: TGTGCCAGCAGTTCTACGCCTGGGACAGGGTGTCGCGAGCAGTACTTC. It specifies CASSSTPGTGCREQYF.

Notes on this clone: At the DNA level, this CDR3 is encoded by other sequences in the same sample as well. The V gene is TRBV27, the J gene TRBJ1-6; D gene unclear. The CDR3 consists of 15 residues. Trimming took off 3 bases at V and 10 bases at J, with 16 bases between the two ends. Germline CDR1 MNHEY, CDR2 SMNVEV (reference sequence). DNA for the CDR3: TGTGCCAGCAGTTTGCAAGACTATAGCGGATCACCCCTCCACTTT. Its translation is CASSLQDYSGSPLHF.

This clone was seen a handful of times. This chain uses TRBV6-6 with TRBJ1-3, with D tentatively TRBD1 (5 bases). The CDR3 has 14 amino acids. Trimming left V 7 bases short and J 5 bases short, with 15 bases between. Germline values: CDR1 MNHNY, CDR2 SVGAGI (reference sequence). The DNA of the CDR3 is TGTGCCAGCACCTTGCGGGGACGGAGAAACACCATATATTTT. Its protein is CASTLRGRRNTIYF.

The V gene is TRBV7-9, the J gene TRBJ2-7, with 8 bases lining up with TRBD1. J was trimmed by 9 bases and V by 6 bases; bases with no gene match: 7. Germline CDR1 reads SEHNR; CDR2 reads FQNEAQ (reference sequence). CDR3 length: 12 residues. CDR3 protein: CASSTGQGGQYF. In DNA, the CDR3 is TGTGCCAGCAGTACCGGACAGGGCGGGCAGTACTTC. The complete variable domain, with remaining parts taken from reference TRBV7-9 and TRBJ2-7, reads DTGVSQNPRHKITKRGQNVTFRCDPISEHNRLYWYRQTLGQGPEFLTYFQNEAQLEKSRLLSDRFSAERPKGSFSTLEIQRTEQGDSAMYLCASSTGQGGQYFGPGTRLTVT.

This chain links TRBV9 with TRBJ2-1; possibly TRBD2 for D (5 bases). The CDR3 loop spans 16 amino acids. V gave up 1 base and J gave up 3 bases, with 14 bases separating them. CDR1 and CDR2 from the germline V gene are SGDLS and YYNGEE. CDR3 loop: CASSVSTEGNYNEQFF. The CDR3 DNA reads TGTGCCAGCAGCGTATCGACTGAGGGAAACTACAATGAGCAGTTCTTC.

This sequence joins TRBV5-1 and TRBJ2-1; TRBD1 agrees at 12 bases. The CDR3 is 15 residues long. V lost 4 bases and J lost 5; bases outside the gene matches: 4. Per germline, CDR1 SGHRS and CDR2 YFSETQ. In DNA form, the CDR3 reads TGCGCCAGCAGCCTGGGGACAGGGGGCCACAATGAGCAGTTCTTC. Protein product: CASSLGTGGHNEQFF. The full variable domain, completed using reference TRBV5-1 and TRBJ2-1, is KAGVTQTPRYLIKTRGQQVTLSCSPISGHRSVSWYQQTPGQGLQFLFEYFSETQRNKGNFPGRFSGRQFSNSRSEMNVSTLELGDSALYLCASSLGTGGHNEQFFGPGTRLTVL.

The chain carries TRBV5-4 and TRBJ2-7; TRBD1 might be the D (5 bases). This CDR3 has 14 residues. CDR1 is SGHNT, CDR2 YYREEE, per germline (reference sequence). V was cut by 2 bases and J by 0 bases, with 9 bases left in between. The chain's CDR3 is CASSFGDSSYEQYF. For the CDR3, the DNA is TGTGCCAGCAGCTTCGGCGACAGCTCCTACGAGCAGTACTTC.

This clone was observed a single time. The chain couples TRBV28 to TRBJ1-2, with 9 bases that match TRBD1. The CDR3 extends over 14 amino acids. Losses at the gene ends were 3 bases for V and 4 bases for J; bases not matched to a gene: 3. The germline V gene encodes CDR1 MDHEN and CDR2 SYDVKM. This chain's CDR3 is CASSFNRGLYGYTF. The CDR3 nucleotides are TGTGCCAGCAGTTTCAACAGGGGGCTCTATGGCTACACCTTC.

The V gene is TRBV4-1, the J gene TRBJ1-2; tentative D call: TRBD1 (5 bases). Germline V gives CDR1 MGHRA, CDR2 YSYEKL. V gave up 2 bases and J gave up 3 bases, with 10 bases separating them. CDR3 length: 14 residues. CDR3 coding DNA: TGCGCCAGCAGCCAAAAAGGGGAACACTATGGCTACACCTTC. Its translation is CASSQKGEHYGYTF.

This chain links TRBV27 with TRBJ1-2; possible D gene TRBD1, 5 bases. Germline V gene data show CDR1 as MNHEY and CDR2 as SMNVEV (reference sequence). The V and J ends lost 5 bases and 0 bases respectively, with 16 bases between them. The CDR3 is made up of 16 amino acids. CDR3 sequence (DNA): TGTGCCAGCAGTCCGCGACCCCAGGGCTCTAACTATGGCTACACCTTC. It specifies CASSPRPQGSNYGYTF.

The chain carries TRBV29-1 and TRBJ2-7; possibly TRBD1 for D (7 bases). The CDR3 totals 13 residues. Germline values: CDR1 SQVTM, CDR2 ANQGSEA. The germline V and J ends were trimmed by 3 bases and 3 bases, with 12 bases remaining between them. DNA of the CDR3: TGCAGCGTTGAGGCAGGGGGACTCTACGAGCAGTACTTC. Protein: CSVEAGGLYEQYF.

This chain links TRBV5-1 with TRBJ2-7, with a possible D match to TRBD1 (5 bases). Germline CDR1 is SGHRS and CDR2 is YFSETQ. This CDR3 comprises 15 residues. V was pared by 0 bases and J by 3 bases, with 13 bases between. The CDR3 sequence: CASSLGQGQLYEQYF. In nucleotides, the CDR3 is TGCGCCAGCAGCTTGGGCCAGGGTCAGCTCTACGAGCAGTACTTC.

This clone has a single count. J is TRBJ1-2 and V is TRBV7-9; D ambiguous. Germline V gene data show CDR1 as SEHNR and CDR2 as FQNEAQ (reference sequence). The CDR3 length is 16 residues. V gave up 1 base and J gave up 8 bases, with 20 bases separating them. The CDR3, as DNA: TGTGCCAGCAGCTTAGTATGGGCCAACTTCCCCCCAGGCTACACCTTC. Translated, it gives CASSLVWANFPPGYTF. The full variable domain, rest sourced from reference TRBV7-9 and TRBJ1-2, is DTGVSQNPRHKITKRGQNVTFRCDPISEHNRLYWYRQTLGQGPEFLTYFQNEAQLEKSRLLSDRFSAERPKGSFSTLEIQRTEQGDSAMYLCASSLVWANFPPGYTFGSGTRLTVV.

The rearrangement links TRBV4-2 to TRBJ2-4, with D possibly TRBD1 on 5 matching bases. The CDR3 spans 16 residues. V lost 3 bases and J 2 bases, leaving 14 bases between the germline ends. CDR1 is LGHNA and CDR2 is YNFKEQ in the germline V gene. CDR3 region: CASSHGPTDSKNIQYF. The CDR3 DNA reads TGTGCCAGCAGCCATGGCCCGACAGACTCCAAAAACATTCAGTACTTC.

The CDR3 DNA sequence: TGTGCCAGCGGTAGCCGGGACAGGGAACTCCTTAGCTCCTACGAGCAGTACTTC. It translates to CASGSRDRELLSSYEQYF. The chain joins TRBV27 to TRBJ2-7; 9 nucleotides line up with TRBD1. The V segment lost 8 bases and the J segment 0 bases; nucleotides outside the gene matches: 17. The germline V gene has CDR1 MNHEY and CDR2 SMNVEV (reference sequence). The CDR3 length is 18 residues.

The J gene is TRBJ2-7, the V gene TRBV4-1; 9 bases are shared with TRBD1. The J segment lost 1 base and the V segment lost 3 bases, leaving 4 bases of the junction unmatched. CDR1 MGHRA and CDR2 YSYEKL come from the germline V gene. The CDR3 contains 15 residues. The DNA of the CDR3 is TGCGCCAGCAGCCAGGGGACAGGGAATTCCTACGAGCAGTACTTC. Its protein product is CASSQGTGNSYEQYF.

J is TRBJ2-1 and V is TRBV7-9; 9 bases are shared with TRBD2. Germline CDR1 SEHNR, CDR2 FQNEAQ (reference sequence). The CDR3 extends over 15 amino acids. V dropped 0 bases and J dropped 5; count of bases not matched to a gene: 2. The CDR3 loop is CASSLAQRGDNEQFF. The CDR3 nucleotides are TGTGCCAGCAGCTTAGCCCAGCGGGGGGACAATGAGCAGTTCTTC.

The chain links TRBV5-1 to TRBJ1-1, with D perhaps TRBD1 (5 bases). In germline, CDR1 is SGHRS, CDR2 YFSETQ. Trimming took 4 bases from V and 4 from J, leaving 20 bases between them. The CDR3 contains 16 residues. The CDR3, as DNA: TGCGCCAGCAGCAACCCGCCGACAGAAGGTGTCACTGAAGCTTTCTTT. Its protein is CASSNPPTEGVTEAFF.

The chain has TRBV29-1 and TRBJ2-5, with 7 bases fitting TRBD1. Near its end, the DNA agrees better with TRBJ2-7, so the J call may be wrong. Germline CDR1 is SQVTM and CDR2 is ANQGSEA. The CDR3 runs 14 residues. CDR3 DNA: TGCAGCTTTGGTCGTTTGGGACAGCATTACGAGCAGTACTTC. Translating it yields CSFGRLGQHYEQYF.

The rearrangement links TRBV6-5 to TRBJ1-2, with D perhaps TRBD1 (6 bases). Trimming took 2 bases from V and 8 from J, leaving 9 bases between them. The germline V gene has CDR1 MNHEY and CDR2 SVGAGI. This CDR3 region has 12 residues. The CDR3 protein is CASSYTGWGYTF. The CDR3, as DNA: TGTGCCAGCAGTTACACAGGGTGGGGCTACACCTTC.

The gene calls are TRBV18 and TRBJ1-4; D is unclear. The V gene's germline CDR1 is KGHSH and CDR2 LQKENI. The length of the CDR3 is 15 residues. Trimming took off 3 bases at V and 0 bases at J, with 8 bases between the two ends. CDR3 amino acids: CASSPRFATNEKLFF. Here the CDR3 DNA reads TGTGCCAGCTCACCGCGCTTTGCAACTAATGAAAAACTGTTTTTT.

This chain links TRBV7-9 with TRBJ1-3; D is uncertain. Trimming left V 3 bases short and J 0 bases short, with 6 bases between. The CDR3 totals 14 residues. CDR1 and CDR2 from the germline V gene are SEHNR and FQNEAQ (reference sequence). CDR3 region: CASSLTSSGNTIYF. The CDR3 bases are TGTGCCAGCAGCTTGACAAGCTCTGGAAACACCATATATTTT. The full variable domain, rest sourced from reference TRBV7-9 and TRBJ1-3, is DTGVSQNPRHKITKRGQNVTFRCDPISEHNRLYWYRQTLGQGPEFLTYFQNEAQLEKSRLLSDRFSAERPKGSFSTLEIQRTEQGDSAMYLCASSLTSSGNTIYFGEGSWLTVV.

The chain uses TRBV7-2 and TRBJ2-5; tentative D call: TRBD2 (5 bases). V gave up 0 bases and J gave up 3 bases, with 8 bases separating them. This CDR3 is built from 14 residues. The V gene's germline CDR1 is SGHTA and CDR2 FQGNSA. The CDR3 protein is CASSLARVEETQYF. The DNA for the CDR3 is TGTGCCAGCAGCTTAGCGAGGGTCGAAGAGACCCAGTACTTC.

This clone has a handful of counts. The chain's CDR3 is CASSSTGYTEAFF. The CDR3 DNA reads TGTGCCAGCAGTTCCACAGGGTACACTGAAGCTTTCTTT. J is TRBJ1-1 and V is TRBV27, with a weak D call TRBD1 (6 bases). Germline V gene sequence: CDR1 MNHEY, CDR2 SMNVEV (reference sequence). The V end was cut by 4 bases, the J end by 3 bases, with 9 bases between. The CDR3 loop spans 13 amino acids.

The V and J genes are TRBV28 and TRBJ2-7; 7 bases align to TRBD2. V was clipped by 6 bases and J by 0 bases; unmatched bases: 14. Germline CDR1 and CDR2: MDHEN and SYDVKM. CDR3 length: 17 residues. The CDR3 DNA sequence: TGTGCCAGCAGGTTGGCGGGGTGCGGGAGTACCTCCTACGAGCAGTACTTC. Translated, it gives CASRLAGCGSTSYEQYF.

V and J are TRBV7-9 and TRBJ2-2, with 7 bases that match TRBD1. V lost 5 bases and J lost 3; bases outside the gene matches: 15. The CDR3 extends over 18 amino acids. CDR1 and CDR2 (germline): SEHNR, FQNEAQ (reference sequence). The CDR3 region is CASSRIDSGGNYTGELFF. In DNA, the CDR3 is TGTGCCAGCAGCCGCATAGATTCAGGGGGAAATTACACCGGGGAGCTGTTTTTT.

Concerning this clone: Additional DNA sequences in this sample encode the identical CDR3. This chain links TRBV30 with TRBJ1-5; no clear D. Germline V gene data show CDR1 as GTSNPN and CDR2 as SVGIG (reference sequence). V was clipped by 0 bases and J by 0 bases, with 27 bases between them. The CDR3 loop spans 21 amino acids. Here the CDR3 reads CAWSVPPAFPPQPYSNQPQHF. The CDR3 nucleotides are TGTGCCTGGAGTGTCCCCCCAGCGTTTCCCCCCCAGCCTTATAGCAATCAGCCCCAGCATTTT.

In its sample, this clone was seen a few times. V usage is TRBV6-5 and J usage is TRBJ1-3, with a possible D match to TRBD1 (5 bases). Per germline, CDR1 MNHEY and CDR2 SVGAGI. This CDR3 contains 14 residues. Trimming removed 6 bases at V and 4 bases at J, with 13 bases between. CDR3 sequence reads: CASRPDAGGNTIYF. CDR3 sequence (DNA): TGTGCCAGCAGACCAGACGCAGGGGGAAACACCATATATTTT.

This chain links TRBV30 with TRBJ2-3; 9 positions match TRBD2. The CDR3 runs 14 residues. Germline CDR1 and CDR2: GTSNPN and SVGIG (reference sequence). J lost 0 bases, V lost 7 bases, and 5 bases had no gene match. In nucleotides, the CDR3 is TGTGCCTTCTTAACTAGCGGGAGCACAGATACGCAGTATTTT. It specifies CAFLTSGSTDTQYF.